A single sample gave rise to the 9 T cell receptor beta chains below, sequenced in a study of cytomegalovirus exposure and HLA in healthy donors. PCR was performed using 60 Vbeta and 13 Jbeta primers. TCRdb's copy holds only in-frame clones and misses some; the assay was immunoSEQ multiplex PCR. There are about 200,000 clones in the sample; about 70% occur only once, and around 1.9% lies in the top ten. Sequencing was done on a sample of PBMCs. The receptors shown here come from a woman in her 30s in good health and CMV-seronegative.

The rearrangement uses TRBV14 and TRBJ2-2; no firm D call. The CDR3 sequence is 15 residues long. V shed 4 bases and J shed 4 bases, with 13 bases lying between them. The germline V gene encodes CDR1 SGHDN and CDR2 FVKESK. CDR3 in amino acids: CASSPTSVGTGELFF. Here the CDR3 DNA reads TGTGCCAGCAGCCCCACCTCGGTCGGCACCGGGGAGCTGTTTTTT.

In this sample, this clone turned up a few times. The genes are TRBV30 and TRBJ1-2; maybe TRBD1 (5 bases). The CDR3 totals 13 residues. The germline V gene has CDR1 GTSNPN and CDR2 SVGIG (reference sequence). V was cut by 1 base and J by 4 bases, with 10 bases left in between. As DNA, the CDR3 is TGTGCCTGGAGTGCTCACAGGAGCTATGGCTACACCTTC. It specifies CAWSAHRSYGYTF.

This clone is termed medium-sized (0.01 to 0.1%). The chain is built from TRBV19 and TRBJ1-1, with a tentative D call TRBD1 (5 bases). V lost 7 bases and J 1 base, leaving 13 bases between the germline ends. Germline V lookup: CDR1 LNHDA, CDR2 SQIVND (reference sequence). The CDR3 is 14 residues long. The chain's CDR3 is CASNTIDRNTEAFF. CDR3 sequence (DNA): TGTGCCAGTAACACTATAGACAGGAACACTGAAGCTTTCTTT.

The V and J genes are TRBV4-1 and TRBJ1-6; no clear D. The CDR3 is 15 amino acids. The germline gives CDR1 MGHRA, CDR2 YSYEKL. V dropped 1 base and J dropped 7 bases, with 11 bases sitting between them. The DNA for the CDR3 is TGCGCCAGCAGCCAAGGGGAGGCGGCCAATTCACCCCTCCACTTT. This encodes CASSQGEAANSPLHF.

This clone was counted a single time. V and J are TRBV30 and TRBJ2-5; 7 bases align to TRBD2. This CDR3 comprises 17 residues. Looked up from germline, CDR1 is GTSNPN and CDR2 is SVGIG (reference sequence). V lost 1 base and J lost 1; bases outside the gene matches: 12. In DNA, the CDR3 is TGTGCCTGGAGTGCCTTGGCCGGGGGGTTGCGCCAAGAGACCCAGTACTTC. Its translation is CAWSALAGGLRQETQYF.

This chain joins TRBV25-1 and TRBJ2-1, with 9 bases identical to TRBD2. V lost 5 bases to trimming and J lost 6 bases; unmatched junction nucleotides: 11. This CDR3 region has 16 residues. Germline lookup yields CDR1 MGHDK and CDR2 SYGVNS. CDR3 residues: CASSPARLAESNEQFF. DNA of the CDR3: TGTGCCAGCAGTCCCGCCAGACTAGCGGAATCCAATGAGCAGTTCTTC. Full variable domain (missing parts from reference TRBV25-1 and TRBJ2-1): EADIYQTPRYLVIGTGKKITLECSQTMGHDKMYWYQQDPGMELHLIHYSYGVNSTEKGDLSSESTVSRIRTEHFPLTLESARPSHTSQYLCASSPARLAESNEQFFGPGTRLTVL.

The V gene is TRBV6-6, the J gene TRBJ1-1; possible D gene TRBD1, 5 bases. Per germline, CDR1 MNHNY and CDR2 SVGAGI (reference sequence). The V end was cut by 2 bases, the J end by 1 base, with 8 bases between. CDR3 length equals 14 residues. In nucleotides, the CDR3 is TGTGCCAGCAGTTACGACAGTGGGAACACTGAAGCTTTCTTT. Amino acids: CASSYDSGNTEAFF.

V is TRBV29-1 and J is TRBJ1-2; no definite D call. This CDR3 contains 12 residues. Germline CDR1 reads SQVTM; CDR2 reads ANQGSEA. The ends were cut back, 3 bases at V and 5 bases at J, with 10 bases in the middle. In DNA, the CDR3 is TGCAGCGTTGACCGCGCGAGGTATGGCTACACCTTC. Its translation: CSVDRARYGYTF.

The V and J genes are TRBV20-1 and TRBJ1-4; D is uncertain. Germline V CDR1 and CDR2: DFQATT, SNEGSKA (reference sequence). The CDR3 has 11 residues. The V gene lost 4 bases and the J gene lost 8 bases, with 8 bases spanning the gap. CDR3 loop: CSATRVEKLFF. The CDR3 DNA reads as TGCAGTGCTACGAGGGTCGAAAAACTGTTTTTT.